This is a list of T cell receptor beta chains from one sample in a study of blood T cell repertoires in COVID-19. The table came from immunoSEQ multiplex PCR; TCRdb's copy has only in-frame clones and leaves some out. The sample carries 63,000 or so clones, around 87% recorded once. Sequencing was carried out using peripheral blood. The receptor source for this set is a man aged 65 to 85 with active COVID-19. CDR3s include the opening cysteine and the closing phenylalanine or tryptophan.

cdr3_aa: CASSQEGTGVNYGYTF; j_call: TRBJ1-2; v_call: TRBV4-1
cdr3_aa: CASSIGAGGWETQYF; j_call: TRBJ2-5; v_call: TRBV19
cdr3_aa: CASSPPTGSVDSPLHF; j_call: TRBJ1-6; v_call: TRBV6-2/TRBV6-3
cdr3_aa: CASSPRDRRENIQYF; j_call: TRBJ2-4; v_call: TRBV5-1
cdr3_aa: CAWTPVGAGAGNTIYF; j_call: TRBJ1-3; v_call: TRBV30
cdr3_aa: CATSRDLGGYEQYF; j_call: TRBJ2-7; v_call: TRBV15
cdr3_aa: CAWSGGPGGNYGYTF; j_call: TRBJ1-2; v_call: TRBV30
cdr3_aa: CASSYTGGAGTGELFF; j_call: TRBJ2-2; v_call: TRBV3-1/TRBV3-2
cdr3_aa: CASSQDGQGAAGGYTF; j_call: TRBJ1-2; v_call: TRBV4-2
cdr3_aa: CASREDGGQGRYEQYF; j_call: TRBJ2-7; v_call: TRBV19
cdr3_aa: CSVRTGGNNEQFF; j_call: TRBJ2-1; v_call: TRBV29-1
cdr3_aa: CASSSQGGETQYF; j_call: TRBJ2-5; v_call: TRBV5-4
cdr3_aa: CASSQDPPRRGGNTIYF; j_call: TRBJ1-3; v_call: TRBV4-3
cdr3_aa: CASSIQGDTDTQYF; j_call: TRBJ2-3; v_call: TRBV19
cdr3_aa: CASSELGDTLQFF; j_call: TRBJ2-1; v_call: TRBV6-1
cdr3_aa: CASSPEGGIIGNTEAFF; j_call: TRBJ1-1; v_call: TRBV18
cdr3_aa: CASSQGLAGVIGDTQYF; j_call: TRBJ2-3; v_call: TRBV5-4
cdr3_aa: CAWKVAAGHTF; j_call: TRBJ1-2; v_call: TRBV30
cdr3_aa: CASSEAGTEYEQYF; j_call: TRBJ2-7; v_call: TRBV6-1
cdr3_aa: CASSTRRGSRNIQYF; j_call: TRBJ2-4; v_call: TRBV5-6
cdr3_aa: CATSDGQLGGGNQPQHF; j_call: TRBJ1-5; v_call: TRBV24-1
cdr3_aa: CASSPNYEQYF; j_call: TRBJ2-7; v_call: TRBV25-1
cdr3_aa: CASSQDSGRGDNEQFF; j_call: TRBJ2-1; v_call: TRBV4-3
cdr3_aa: CASSHRLAGGAADTQYF; j_call: TRBJ2-3; v_call: TRBV4-3
cdr3_aa: CASSLPGSDTQYF; j_call: TRBJ2-3; v_call: TRBV7-9
cdr3_aa: CASDRRPSYEQYF; j_call: TRBJ2-7; v_call: TRBV28
cdr3_aa: CSVRRGTGADEQYF; j_call: TRBJ2-7; v_call: TRBV29-1
cdr3_aa: CAWSVPEPSGANVLTF; j_call: TRBJ2-6; v_call: TRBV30
cdr3_aa: CASSPQGRGETQYF; j_call: TRBJ2-5; v_call: TRBV18
cdr3_aa: CASSRRVGRGDGNTIYF; j_call: TRBJ1-3; v_call: TRBV3-1/TRBV3-2
cdr3_aa: CAWDSSGANVLTF; j_call: TRBJ2-6; v_call: TRBV30
cdr3_aa: CASSEGASAIYEQYF; j_call: TRBJ2-7; v_call: TRBV6-1